These 16 T cell receptor beta chains came from one sample sequenced in a study of a mutant IDH1 vaccine in newly diagnosed glioma. Profiled with immunoSEQ multiplex PCR; TCRdb holds only in-frame clones, not every one. Of 57,000 or so clones in the sample, less than 85% are singletons; the top ten hold about 3.8%. For these receptors, no antigen is known. Time point of the sample: week 11, during vaccination. Every single dose of the vaccine, 300 ug of mutant IDH1 20-mer peptide, came with topical imiquimod. The sequences come from PBMCs, collected from a glioma patient whose treatment included an IDH1 peptide vaccine. All receptors come from a man under 40 with glioma.

This chain uses TRBV25-1 with TRBJ2-7, with D unresolved. CDR1 and CDR2 (germline): MGHDK, SYGVNS. CDR3 size: 12 residues. The V end was cut by 5 bases, the J end by 4 bases, with 9 bases between. The CDR3 reads CASSPRYYEQYF. In DNA form, the CDR3 reads TGTGCCAGCAGTCCCCGGTATTACGAGCAGTACTTC.

Only a few counts were recorded for this clone. V usage is TRBV5-1 and J usage is TRBJ1-4; D possibly corresponds to TRBD1 (6 bases). Germline CDR1 SGHRS, CDR2 YFSETQ. With 0 bases removed from V and 8 bases from J, the gap between germline ends came to 8 bases. There are 13 residues in the CDR3. CDR3 sequence: CASSLEGGEKLFF. CDR3 in DNA: TGCGCCAGCAGCTTGGAAGGGGGAGAAAAACTGTTTTTT. The full variable domain, in which reference TRBV5-1 and TRBJ1-4 provide the parts outside the CDR3, is KAGVTQTPRYLIKTRGQQVTLSCSPISGHRSVSWYQQTPGQGLQFLFEYFSETQRNKGNFPGRFSGRQFSNSRSEMNVSTLELGDSALYLCASSLEGGEKLFFGSGTQLSVL.

V and J are TRBV5-4 and TRBJ2-4; no reliable D call. This CDR3 is 16 amino acids long. The V gene lost 5 bases and the J gene lost 1 base, with 16 bases spanning the gap. Germline V gene sequence: CDR1 SGHNT, CDR2 YYREEE (reference sequence). DNA of the CDR3: TGTGCCAGCAGTCCGACCCCTCCAGCGGCCAAAAACATTCAGTACTTC. Translating it yields CASSPTPPAAKNIQYF.

The chain employs TRBV29-1 and TRBJ2-1; TRBD2 matches at 9 bases. With V trimmed by 7 bases and J by 9 bases, 13 bases remained unmatched. From germline, CDR1 is SQVTM and CDR2 ANQGSEA. CDR3 length: 14 residues. The CDR3 DNA reads as TGCAGCGCTCTTTCCCCTTCAGCGGGAGGTGAGCAGTTCTTC. Protein: CSALSPSAGGEQFF.

The V call is TRBV11-2, the J call TRBJ1-3; perhaps TRBD1 as D (5 bases). The CDR3 is made up of 16 amino acids. V lost 1 base and J lost 0, with 10 bases in between. Germline V gene lookup returns CDR1 SGHAT and CDR2 FQNNGV. In DNA, the CDR3 is TGTGCCAGCAGCTTAGTTTTCCAGGGCTCTGGAAACACCATATATTTT. Translating it yields CASSLVFQGSGNTIYF.

The chain has TRBV28 and TRBJ1-6; the match to TRBD1 covers 7 bases. The germline gives CDR1 MDHEN, CDR2 SYDVKM. The CDR3 spans 14 residues. The junction had 7 bases not matched to a gene; V was cut back by 5 bases and J by 9 bases. CDR3 region: CASSPSGGFSPLHF. The DNA of the CDR3 is TGTGCCAGCAGTCCATCAGGGGGGTTTTCACCCCTCCACTTT.

This clone was seen only a few times. The chain is built from TRBV5-1 and TRBJ2-5; either TRBD1 or TRBD2 may fit D (6 bases each). V was cut by 2 bases and J by 3 bases, with 14 bases left in between. The CDR3 is made up of 15 amino acids. Germline V lookup: CDR1 SGHRS, CDR2 YFSETQ. CDR3 nucleotide sequence: TGCGCCAGCAGCTTCCAATCGGGGGCGGAAGAGACCCAGTACTTC. This encodes CASSFQSGAEETQYF.

The rearrangement uses TRBV7-3 and TRBJ1-1; the D gene is possibly TRBD1 (6 bases). The CDR3 runs to 13 residues. The V gene's germline CDR1 is SGHTA and CDR2 FQGTGA. V was shortened by 5 bases and J by 8 bases, with 15 bases between the two germline ends. CDR3: CASSPPGGREAFF. The CDR3 DNA follows: TGTGCCAGCAGCCCACCGGGGGGGCGCGAAGCTTTCTTT.

The chain couples TRBV9 to TRBJ1-3; possible D gene TRBD1, 5 bases. Germline CDR1 SGDLS, CDR2 YYNGEE. V lost 5 bases to trimming and J lost 4 bases, with 10 bases between them. This CDR3 is built from 13 residues. Written as DNA, the CDR3 is TGTGCCAGCAGGGGGGACGTCGGAAACACCATATATTTT. This sequence encodes CASRGDVGNTIYF. Supplemented by reference TRBV9 and TRBJ1-3, the full variable domain reads DSGVTQTPKHLITATGQRVTLRCSPRSGDLSVYWYQQSLDQGLQFLIQYYNGEERAKGNILERFSAQQFPDLHSELNLSSLELGDSALYFCASRGDVGNTIYFGEGSWLTVV.

The J gene is TRBJ1-2, the V gene TRBV18; D gene ambiguous. Between the trimmed V and J ends, which lost 3 bases and 8 bases, there was a span of 13 bases. This CDR3 spans 13 amino acids. Per the germline V gene, CDR1 is KGHSH and CDR2 is LQKENI. CDR3 protein: CASSPSRAWGYTF. CDR3 sequence (DNA): TGTGCCAGCTCACCGTCCCGGGCTTGGGGCTACACCTTC.

This clone was counted a single time. The J gene is TRBJ2-1, the V gene TRBV5-4; D unclear. V dropped 0 bases and J dropped 5 bases, with 12 bases sitting between them. Germline V gene data show CDR1 as SGHNT and CDR2 as YYREEE (reference sequence). The CDR3 has 15 residues. CDR3 sequence (DNA): TGTGCCAGCAGCTTGGCCTCGCGCGGAAACAATGAGCAGTTCTTC. Translating gives CASSLASRGNNEQFF.

The rearrangement joins TRBV9 to TRBJ2-3; 7 nucleotides match TRBD2. The junction had 18 bases not matched to a gene; V was cut back by 0 bases and J by 5 bases. This CDR3 spans 19 amino acids. CDR1 and CDR2 (germline): SGDLS, YYNGEE. The CDR3: CASSVDPLAAPLLQDTQYF. The CDR3 bases are TGTGCCAGCAGCGTAGATCCCCTAGCGGCCCCACTGCTGCAAGATACGCAGTATTTT.

The chain uses TRBV13 and TRBJ2-6, with TRBD1 matching over 9 bases. The V gene's germline CDR1 is PRHDT and CDR2 FYEKMQ (reference sequence). The CDR3 sequence is 16 residues long. The V segment lost 8 bases and the J segment 2 bases; nucleotides outside the gene matches: 7. CDR3 loop: CASFGTGFPGANVLTF. In DNA form, the CDR3 reads TGTGCCAGCTTTGGGACAGGGTTCCCTGGGGCCAACGTCCTGACTTTC.

The chain joins TRBV4-1 to TRBJ2-7, with 9 positions matching TRBD2. There are 20 residues in the CDR3. Germline V gene data show CDR1 as MGHRA and CDR2 as YSYEKL. The V gene end was trimmed by 1 base and the J gene end by 0 bases; junction bases not matched to a gene: 16. CDR3 nucleotide sequence: TGCGCCAGCAGCCAAGTCTCAGGGGCTACTCGCGGGGGGGCCTCCTACGAGCAGTACTTC. Residues: CASSQVSGATRGGASYEQYF.

V gene TRBV5-4 combines with J gene TRBJ2-1; 13 nucleotides agree with TRBD2. V lost 4 bases and J lost 8; bases outside the gene matches: 12. The V gene's germline CDR1 is SGHNT and CDR2 YYREEE (reference sequence). This CDR3 contains 17 residues. CDR3 nucleotide sequence: TGTGCCAGCAGCGCGGAAAGTGGGACTAGCGGGACCCATGAGCAGTTCTTC. Protein sequence: CASSAESGTSGTHEQFF.

The chain uses TRBV6-6 and TRBJ1-1, with D perhaps matching TRBD1 (6 bases). The CDR3 has 13 residues. Germline assignment: CDR1 MNHNY and CDR2 SVGAGI (reference sequence). Trimming took off 6 bases at V and 5 bases at J, with 13 bases between the two ends. The CDR3 spells CASSGRGYTEAFF. Here the CDR3 DNA reads TGTGCCAGCAGCGGCAGGGGATATACTGAAGCTTTCTTT.